This T cell receptor (beta chain) emerged from a study of Ad26.COV2.S vaccination and SARS-CoV-2 variants. TCRdb's table, derived via immunoSEQ multiplex PCR, lists solely in-frame clones and lacks some. Here the sample spans about 420,000 clones, around nine tenths being singletons. Treatment given: roughly 20 received Ad26.COV2.S at low or high dose, single or two shots; about five received placebo; per-sample allocation not given. Sampling took place 63 days after the first vaccine or placebo injection. Built on an Ad26 vector, the vaccine expressed Wuhan-strain SARS-CoV-2 spike. The CDR3 is 13 amino acids. CDR1 is SGHTA and CDR2 is FQGTGA in the germline V gene. V trimming: 5 bases; J trimming: 7 bases; junction bases outside the gene matches: 7.

The sequences come from peripheral blood, collected in a trial of Ad26.COV2.S vaccine versus placebo. The clonotype comes from a person aged 18-60 years who received the Ad26.COV2.S COVID-19 vaccine or a placebo. The V and J genes are TRBV7-3 and TRBJ1-2, with 7 bases lining up with TRBD1. CDR3 loop: CASSTTGDVGYTF. The CDR3 DNA reads TGTGCCAGCAGCACCACAGGGGATGTTGGCTACACCTTC.